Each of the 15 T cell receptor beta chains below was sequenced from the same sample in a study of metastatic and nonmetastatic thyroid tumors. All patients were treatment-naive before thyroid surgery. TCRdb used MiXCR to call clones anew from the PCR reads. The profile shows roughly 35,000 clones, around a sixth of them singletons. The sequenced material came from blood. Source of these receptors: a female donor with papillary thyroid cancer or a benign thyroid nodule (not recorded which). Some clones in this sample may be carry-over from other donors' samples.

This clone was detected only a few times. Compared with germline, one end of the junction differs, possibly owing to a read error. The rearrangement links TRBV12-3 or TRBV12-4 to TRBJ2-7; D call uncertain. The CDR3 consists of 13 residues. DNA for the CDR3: TGTGTCAGCACCGATAAGGAGTGGGACGAGCAGTACTTC. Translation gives CVSTDKEWDEQYF.

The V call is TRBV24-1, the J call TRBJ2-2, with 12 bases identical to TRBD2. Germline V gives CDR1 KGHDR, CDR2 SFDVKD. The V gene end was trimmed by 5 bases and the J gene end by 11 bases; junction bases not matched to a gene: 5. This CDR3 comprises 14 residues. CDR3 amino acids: CATSGTSGISELFF. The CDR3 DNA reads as TGTGCCACCAGTGGGACTAGCGGGATAAGTGAGCTGTTTTTT.

The CDR3 loop is CASKGRPYEQYF. CDR3 DNA sequence: TGCGCCAGCAAGGGCCGCCCCTACGAGCAGTACTTC. The chain is built from TRBV5-1 and TRBJ2-7; no reliable D call. Trimming removed 6 bases at V and 2 bases at J, with 9 bases between. CDR1 is SGHRS and CDR2 is YFSETQ in the germline V gene. The CDR3 length is 12 residues.

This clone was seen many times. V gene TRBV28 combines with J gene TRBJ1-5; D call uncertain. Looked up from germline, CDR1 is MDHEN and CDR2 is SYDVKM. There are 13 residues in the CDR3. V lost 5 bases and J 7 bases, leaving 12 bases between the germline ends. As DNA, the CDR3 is TGTGCCAGCAGTCTCACAATTATCCAGCCCCAGCATTTT. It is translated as CASSLTIIQPQHF.

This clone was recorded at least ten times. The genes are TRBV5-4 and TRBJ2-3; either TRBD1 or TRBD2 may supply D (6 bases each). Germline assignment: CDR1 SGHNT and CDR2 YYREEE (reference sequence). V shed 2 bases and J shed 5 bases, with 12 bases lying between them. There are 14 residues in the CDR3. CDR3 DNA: TGTGCCAGCAGCTTCGGGAGAGGGGGAGATACGCAGTATTTT. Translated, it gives CASSFGRGGDTQYF. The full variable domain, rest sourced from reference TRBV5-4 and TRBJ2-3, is ETGVTQSPTHLIKTRGQQVTLRCSSQSGHNTVSWYQQALGQGPQFIFQYYREEENGRGNFPPRFSGLQFPNYSSELNVNALELDDSALYLCASSFGRGGDTQYFGPGTRLTVL.

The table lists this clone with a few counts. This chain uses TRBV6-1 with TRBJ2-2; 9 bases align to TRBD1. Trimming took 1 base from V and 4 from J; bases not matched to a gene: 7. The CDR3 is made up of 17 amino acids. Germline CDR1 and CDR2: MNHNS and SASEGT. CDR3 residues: CASSEVWGTGSTGELFF. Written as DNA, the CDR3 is TGTGCCAGCAGTGAAGTCTGGGGGACAGGGAGCACCGGGGAGCTGTTTTTT.

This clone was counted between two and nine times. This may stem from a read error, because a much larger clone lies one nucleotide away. CDR3 nucleotides: TGCAGCGTGACAGCTAACTATGGCTACGCCTTC. Its protein product is CSVTANYGYAF. The chain uses TRBV29-1 and TRBJ1-2, with D tentatively TRBD1 (5 bases). CDR1 is SQVTM and CDR2 is ANQGSEA in the germline V gene. This CDR3 has 11 residues.

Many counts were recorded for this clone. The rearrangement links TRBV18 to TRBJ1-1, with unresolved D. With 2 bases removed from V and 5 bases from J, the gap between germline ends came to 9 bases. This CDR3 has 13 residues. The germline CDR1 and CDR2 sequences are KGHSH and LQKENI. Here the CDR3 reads CASSPGSGTEAFF. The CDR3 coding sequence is TGTGCCAGCTCACCAGGGTCGGGGACTGAAGCTTTCTTT.

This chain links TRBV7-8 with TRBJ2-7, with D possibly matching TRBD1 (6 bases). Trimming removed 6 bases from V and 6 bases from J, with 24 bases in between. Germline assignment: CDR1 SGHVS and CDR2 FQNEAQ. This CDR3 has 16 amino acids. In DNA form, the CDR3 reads TGTGCCAGCAGATTGACGCCCGGGACAATCCTGAGCGAGCAGTACTTC. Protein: CASRLTPGTILSEQYF.

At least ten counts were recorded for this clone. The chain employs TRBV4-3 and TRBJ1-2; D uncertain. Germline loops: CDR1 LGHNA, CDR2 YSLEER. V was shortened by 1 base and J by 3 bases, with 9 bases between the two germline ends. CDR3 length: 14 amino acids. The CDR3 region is CASSQVSGDYGYTF. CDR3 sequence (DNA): TGCGCCAGCAGCCAAGTTTCGGGTGACTATGGCTACACCTTC.

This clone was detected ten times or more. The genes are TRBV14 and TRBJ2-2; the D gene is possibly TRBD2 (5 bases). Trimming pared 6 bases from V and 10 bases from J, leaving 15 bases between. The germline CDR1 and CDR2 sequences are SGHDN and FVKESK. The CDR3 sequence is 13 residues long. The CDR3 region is CASSRGSGEELFF. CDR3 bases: TGTGCCAGCAGTCGTGGGAGTGGCGAGGAGCTGTTTTTT.

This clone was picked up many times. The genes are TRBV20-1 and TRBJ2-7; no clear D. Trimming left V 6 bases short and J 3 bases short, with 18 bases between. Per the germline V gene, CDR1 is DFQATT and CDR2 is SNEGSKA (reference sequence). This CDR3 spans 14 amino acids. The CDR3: CSAAGRQLSYEQYF. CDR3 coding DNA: TGCAGTGCGGCCGGGCGCCAGTTAAGCTACGAGCAGTACTTC.

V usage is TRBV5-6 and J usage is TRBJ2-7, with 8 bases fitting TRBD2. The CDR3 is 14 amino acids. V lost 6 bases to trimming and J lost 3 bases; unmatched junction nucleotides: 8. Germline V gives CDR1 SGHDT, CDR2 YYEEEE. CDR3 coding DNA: TGTGCCAGCACTGCTTCTCTAGCGGGCTACGAGCAGTACGTC. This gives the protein CASTASLAGYEQYV.

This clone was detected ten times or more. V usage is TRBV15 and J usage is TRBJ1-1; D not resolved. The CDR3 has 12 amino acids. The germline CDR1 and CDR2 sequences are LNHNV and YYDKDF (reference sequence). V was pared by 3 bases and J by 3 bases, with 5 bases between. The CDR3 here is CATSSVYTEAFF. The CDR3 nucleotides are TGTGCCACCAGCAGCGTATACACTGAAGCTTTCTTT.

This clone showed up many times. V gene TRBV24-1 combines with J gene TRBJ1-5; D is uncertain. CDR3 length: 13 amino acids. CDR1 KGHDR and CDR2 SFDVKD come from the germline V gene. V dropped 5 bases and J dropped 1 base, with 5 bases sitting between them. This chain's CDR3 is CATSVSSNQPQHF. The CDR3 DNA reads TGTGCCACCAGTGTCAGCAGCAATCAGCCCCAGCATTTT.